This T cell receptor beta chain was retrieved from a study of cytomegalovirus exposure and HLA in healthy donors. 13 Jbeta primers and 60 Vbeta primers were used for the PCR. Generated by immunoSEQ multiplex PCR, the TCRdb table keeps only in-frame clones and is missing some. The sample shows some 120,000 clones, 65% to 80% of them seen only once. V dropped 3 bases and J dropped 7 bases, with 15 bases sitting between them. Per the germline V gene, CDR1 is SGDLS and CDR2 is YYNGEE. The CDR3 contains 14 residues. The genes are TRBV9 and TRBJ2-3; possibly TRBD2 for D (6 bases). The receptor comes from a human donor in good health. Material: PBMCs. CDR3 sequence reads: CASSGARRGNTQYF. Here the CDR3 DNA reads TGTGCCAGCAGCGGGGCAAGGAGGGGAAATACGCAGTATTTT.